A single sample is the source of the 11 T cell receptor beta chains below, sequenced in a study of cytomegalovirus exposure and HLA in healthy donors. With 60 Vbeta and 13 Jbeta primers, the PCR was carried out. TCRdb's table, derived via immunoSEQ multiplex PCR, lists solely in-frame clones and lacks some. This table holds under 200,000 clones, around 85% found once. The sequencing sample was made of PBMCs. These TCRs come from a human donor in good health.

This rearrangement joins TRBV6-1 to TRBJ2-2, with TRBD1 identical over 9 bases. Germline V gene lookup returns CDR1 MNHNS and CDR2 SASEGT. The junction had 13 bases not matched to a gene; V was cut back by 11 bases and J by 6 bases. The CDR3 loop spans 15 amino acids. The CDR3 is CAFRKGQGVAGELFF. The CDR3 DNA reads as TGTGCCTTCCGTAAGGGACAGGGAGTCGCCGGGGAGCTGTTTTTT.

This clone was counted once. The chain has TRBV18 and TRBJ1-6; TRBD1 matches 7 bases. J was trimmed by 9 bases and V by 1 base; bases with no gene match: 3. The CDR3 loop spans 14 amino acids. CDR1 is KGHSH and CDR2 is LQKENI in the germline V gene. CDR3 residues: CASSPQTGLSPLHF. The CDR3, as DNA: TGTGCCAGCTCACCACAGACAGGGCTTTCACCCCTCCACTTT.

The chain couples TRBV5-1 to TRBJ2-5; 9 bases map to TRBD1. The DNA end is more similar to TRBJ2-7, so the J call may be wrong. Germline V lookup: CDR1 SGHRS, CDR2 YFSETQ. This CDR3 region has 14 residues. The CDR3 DNA is TGCGCCAGCAGCGCCGGGACAGGGAACTACGAGCAGTACTTC. It specifies CASSAGTGNYEQYF.

This clone was observed once. This chain links TRBV12-5 with TRBJ1-4; 7 nucleotides agree with TRBD1. V shed 2 bases, J shed 9 bases, and the junction held 21 bases outside the gene matches. Germline values: CDR1 LGHNT, CDR2 FRNRAP. The CDR3 runs 19 residues. The CDR3 DNA follows: TGTGCTAGTGGTTTGTTCGTGTACGTAGGACAGGTGGACTGGCAAAAACTGTTTTTT. Amino acid sequence: CASGLFVYVGQVDWQKLFF.

The chain has TRBV5-8 and TRBJ1-5; possible D gene TRBD1, 5 bases. CDR3 length equals 14 residues. The germline V gene has CDR1 SGHTS and CDR2 YDEGEE. V lost 4 bases, J lost 7 bases, and 15 bases lay in between. The DNA for the CDR3 is TGTGCCAGCAGCCGTGGCAGGTGGGGCCAGCCCCAGCATTTT. Its translation is CASSRGRWGQPQHF.

The chain combines TRBV2 with TRBJ1-5; D gene ambiguous. The CDR3 sequence is 15 residues long. Between the trimmed V and J ends, which lost 3 bases and 3 bases, there was a span of 12 bases. Per germline, CDR1 SNHLY and CDR2 FYNNEI. CDR3 region: CASSERREINQPQHF. The DNA of the CDR3 is TGTGCCAGCAGTGAGCGAAGGGAGATCAATCAGCCCCAGCATTTT.

The chain joins TRBV4-1 to TRBJ1-6; 7 nucleotides agree with TRBD1. Germline V CDR1 and CDR2: MGHRA, YSYEKL. The trim removed 3 bases at V and 3 bases at J, leaving 8 bases unmatched. The CDR3 has 17 residues. CDR3 in DNA: TGCGCCAGCAGCCAGACCGGAGACAGGGACTATAATTCACCCCTCCACTTT. Translating gives CASSQTGDRDYNSPLHF.

The rearrangement uses TRBV6-5 and TRBJ1-3; D possibly corresponds to TRBD1 (5 bases). Germline V gene sequence: CDR1 MNHEY, CDR2 SVGAGI. There are 15 residues in the CDR3. The V end lost 6 bases, the J end lost 3 bases, and 15 bases lay between the germline ends. In DNA form, the CDR3 reads TGTGCCAGCAGCGAGCCAGGGTTGAGTGGAAACACCATATATTTT. Protein product: CASSEPGLSGNTIYF.

This chain links TRBV5-4 with TRBJ2-6; 9 positions match TRBD1. Germline values: CDR1 SGHNT, CDR2 YYREEE (reference sequence). The CDR3 loop spans 17 amino acids. V dropped 3 bases and J dropped 0; count of bases not matched to a gene: 4. Here the CDR3 reads CASSSGTGSSGANVLTF. CDR3 DNA sequence: TGTGCCAGCAGCTCCGGGACAGGGAGCTCTGGGGCCAACGTCCTGACTTTC.

V is TRBV4-1 and J is TRBJ2-3, with TRBD1 as a possible D gene (5 bases). V was pared by 0 bases and J by 4 bases, with 17 bases between. The CDR3 covers 17 residues. Germline CDR1 reads MGHRA; CDR2 reads YSYEKL. DNA of the CDR3: TGCGCCAGCAGCCAAGAAAGGGGCCCCCACCCGGCAGATACGCAGTATTTT. The encoded protein is CASSQERGPHPADTQYF.

V usage is TRBV5-4 and J usage is TRBJ1-1; TRBD1 might be the D (5 bases). Trimming shortened V by 5 bases and J by 4 bases, and 21 bases separated the two germline ends. CDR1 is SGHNT and CDR2 is YYREEE in the germline V gene (reference sequence). This CDR3 is built from 16 residues. The CDR3 DNA sequence: TGTGCCAGCAGAAGTGGACAAGGTGGCCCTAGCACTGAAGCTTTCTTT. Protein product: CASRSGQGGPSTEAFF. The variable domain in full, completed from reference TRBV5-4 and TRBJ1-1, reads ETGVTQSPTHLIKTRGQQVTLRCSSQSGHNTVSWYQQALGQGPQFIFQYYREEENGRGNFPPRFSGLQFPNYSSELNVNALELDDSALYLCASRSGQGGPSTEAFFGQGTRLTVV.